This TCR beta chain was identified in a study of neoadjuvant anti-PD-1 for oral cavity cancer. Whole-study context: Non-progressing patients received a fourth nivolumab dose near day 43, then surgery on days 50-56.

Time point meaning: after neoadjuvant nivolumab, at surgical resection. Cohort: HPV-negative, locally advanced oral cavity squamous cell carcinoma patients. This CDR3 has 17 amino acids. Germline V gene data show CDR1 as SGDLS and CDR2 as YYNGEE. Trimming removed 0 bases from V and 2 bases from J; junction bases left unmatched: 5. Tumor libraries mostly used roughly 5.2 ug genomic DNA, two replicates each. Clones were sequenced by immunoSEQ multiplex PCR, and TCRdb holds only the in-frame ones, with some missing. The data show about 37,000 clones, around 38% seen once. The origin of this receptor is a person aged 35-79 years with oral cavity squamous cell carcinoma. The chain links TRBV9 to TRBJ2-1, with TRBD2 matching 10 bases. Here the sequenced sample was tumor tissue, taken after nivolumab (anti-PD-1) treatment. The CDR3 reads CASSVAIAGGPYNEQFF. DNA for the CDR3: TGTGCCAGCAGCGTAGCTATAGCGGGAGGACCCTACAATGAGCAGTTCTTC.